The following is a T cell receptor beta chain sequence with its context. The antigen is unknown. This entry comes from a study of T cell responses to AZD1222 COVID-19 vaccine. Study outcomes and limitations: Unmutated regions of variants are reportedly targeted by nearly half of spike-specific TCRs.

The V segment lost 1 base and the J segment 1 base; nucleotides outside the gene matches: 5. In germline, CDR1 is LGHNA, CDR2 YNFKEQ. There are 17 residues in the CDR3. TCRdb's copy holds only in-frame clones and misses some; the assay was immunoSEQ multiplex PCR. The sample includes over 95,000 clones, roughly nine tenths of them seen just once. The chain employs TRBV4-2 and TRBJ1-3, with TRBD1 identical over 9 bases. This TCR was sampled from an adult in good health. Sequencing was performed on peripheral blood, taken on day 0 of AZD1222 vaccination. The CDR3 here is CASSQAVQGASGNTIYF. For the CDR3, the DNA is TGTGCCAGCAGCCAAGCGGTACAGGGGGCTTCTGGAAACACCATATATTTT.